Described below is a single TCR beta chain sequence and its context. This record comes from a study of T-cell reconstitution after alpha-beta-depleted transplantation in children. This CDR3 has 14 residues. Trimming removed 4 bases at V and 5 bases at J, with 11 bases between. CDR1 and CDR2 from the germline V gene are SGHDN and FVKESK. Preparation of the TCRbeta library used unique molecular identifiers. TCRdb reanalysed the PCR reads using MiXCR and keeps one entry per CDR3 protein. The sample carries more than 450,000 distinct CDR3 sequences, approximately 20% recorded once. The sample consisted of PBMCs from the stem cell graft donor, taken from the stem cell graft. The sequence came from a human donor who donated a stem cell graft to a child with acute lymphoblastic leukemia. The chain carries TRBV14 and TRBJ1-4; TRBD1 is a possible D gene (6 bases). The CDR3, as DNA: TGTGCCAGCAGCCTGGACAGCCAGAATGAAAAACTGTTTTTT. As protein: CASSLDSQNEKLFF.